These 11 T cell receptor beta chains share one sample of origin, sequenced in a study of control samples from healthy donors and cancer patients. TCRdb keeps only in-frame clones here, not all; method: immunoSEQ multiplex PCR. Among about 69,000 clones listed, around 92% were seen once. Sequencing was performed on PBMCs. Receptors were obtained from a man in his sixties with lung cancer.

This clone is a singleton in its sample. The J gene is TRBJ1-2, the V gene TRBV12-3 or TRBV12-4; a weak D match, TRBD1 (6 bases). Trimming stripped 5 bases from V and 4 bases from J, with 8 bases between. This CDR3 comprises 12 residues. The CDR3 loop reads CASSDRFYGYTF. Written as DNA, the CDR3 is TGTGCCAGCAGTGACAGGTTCTATGGCTACACCTTC.

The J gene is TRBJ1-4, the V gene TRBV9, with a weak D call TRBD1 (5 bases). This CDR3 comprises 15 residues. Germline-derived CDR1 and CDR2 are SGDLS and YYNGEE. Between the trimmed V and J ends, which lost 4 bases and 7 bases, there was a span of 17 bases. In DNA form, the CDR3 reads TGTGCCAGCAGCCTCCCGGGGCGAGATGGTGAAAAACTGTTTTTT. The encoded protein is CASSLPGRDGEKLFF. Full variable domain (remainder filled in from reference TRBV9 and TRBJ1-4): DSGVTQTPKHLITATGQRVTLRCSPRSGDLSVYWYQQSLDQGLQFLIQYYNGEERAKGNILERFSAQQFPDLHSELNLSSLELGDSALYFCASSLPGRDGEKLFFGSGTQLSVL.

The CDR3 region is CATSDTEYGYTF. For the CDR3, the DNA is TGTGCCACCAGTGACACGGAGTATGGCTACACCTTC. The chain carries TRBV24-1 and TRBJ1-2; D is uncertain. The germline V gene encodes CDR1 KGHDR and CDR2 SFDVKD. The V end lost 4 bases, the J end lost 5 bases, and 7 bases lay between the germline ends. CDR3 length equals 12 residues.

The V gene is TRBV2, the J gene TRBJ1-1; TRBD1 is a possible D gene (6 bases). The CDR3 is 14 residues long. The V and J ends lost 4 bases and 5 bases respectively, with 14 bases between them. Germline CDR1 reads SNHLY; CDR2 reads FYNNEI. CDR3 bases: TGTGCCAGCAGTGTTCAGGGAGGGGGAACTGAAGCTTTCTTT. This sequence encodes CASSVQGGGTEAFF. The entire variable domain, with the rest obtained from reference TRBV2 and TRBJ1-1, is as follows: EPEVTQTPSHQVTQMGQEVILRCVPISNHLYFYWYRQILGQKVEFLVSFYNNEISEKSEIFDDQFSVERPDGSNFTLKIRSTKLEDSAMYFCASSVQGGGTEAFFGQGTRLTVV.

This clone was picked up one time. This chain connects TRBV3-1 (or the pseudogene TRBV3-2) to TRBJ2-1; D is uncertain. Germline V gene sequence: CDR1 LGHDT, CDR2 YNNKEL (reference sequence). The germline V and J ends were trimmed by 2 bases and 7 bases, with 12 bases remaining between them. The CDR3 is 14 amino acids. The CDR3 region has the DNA TGTGCCAGCAGCCAAAACCCCTGGGGAAATGAGCAGTTCTTC. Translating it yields CASSQNPWGNEQFF.

The CDR3 loop is CASSLSGGNSYEQYV. For the CDR3, the DNA is TGTGCCAGCAGCTTATCAGGGGGAAACTCCTACGAGCAGTACGTC. J is TRBJ2-7 and V is TRBV7-2; 7 positions match TRBD1. From germline, CDR1 is SGHTA and CDR2 FQGNSA. The V and J ends lost 2 bases and 0 bases, in that order; junction bases with no gene match: 4. The CDR3 is 15 amino acids.

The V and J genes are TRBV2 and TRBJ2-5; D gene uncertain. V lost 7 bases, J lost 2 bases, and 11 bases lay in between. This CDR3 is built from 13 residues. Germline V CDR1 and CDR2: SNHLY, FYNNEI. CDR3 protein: CASTQNGQETQYF. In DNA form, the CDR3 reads TGTGCCAGCACCCAGAACGGGCAAGAGACCCAGTACTTC.

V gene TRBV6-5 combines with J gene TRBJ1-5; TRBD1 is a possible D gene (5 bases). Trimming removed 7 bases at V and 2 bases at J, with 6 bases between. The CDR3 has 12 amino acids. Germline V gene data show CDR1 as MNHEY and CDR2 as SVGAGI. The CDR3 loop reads CASTTGNQPQHF. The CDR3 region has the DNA TGTGCCAGCACGACAGGCAATCAGCCCCAGCATTTT.

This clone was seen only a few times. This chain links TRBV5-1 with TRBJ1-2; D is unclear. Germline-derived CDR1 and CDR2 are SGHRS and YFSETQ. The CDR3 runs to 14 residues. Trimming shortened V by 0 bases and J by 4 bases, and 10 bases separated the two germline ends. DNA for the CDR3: TGCGCCAGCAGCTTGGGCGGAGAGTCCTATGGCTACACCTTC. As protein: CASSLGGESYGYTF.

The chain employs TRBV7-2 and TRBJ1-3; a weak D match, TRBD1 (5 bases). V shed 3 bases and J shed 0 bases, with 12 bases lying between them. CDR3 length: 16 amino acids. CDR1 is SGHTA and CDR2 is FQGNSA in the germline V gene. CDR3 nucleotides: TGTGCCAGCAGCTTCCGGGGCGGGAACTCTGGAAACACCATATATTTT. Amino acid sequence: CASSFRGGNSGNTIYF.

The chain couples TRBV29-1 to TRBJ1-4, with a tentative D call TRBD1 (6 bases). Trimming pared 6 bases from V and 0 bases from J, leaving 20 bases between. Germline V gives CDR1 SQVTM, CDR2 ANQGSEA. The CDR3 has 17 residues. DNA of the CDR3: TGCAGCGTCGGGGGGGGCAGAGGACCAGCAACTAATGAAAAACTGTTTTTT. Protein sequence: CSVGGGRGPATNEKLFF.